This TCR beta chain was retrieved from a study of shared clonotypes between healthy human individuals. At the level of the study: Donor composition was a couple of women and three men, aged 18 to 49.

The CDR3 covers 16 residues. TCRdb's table, derived via immunoSEQ multiplex PCR, lists solely in-frame clones and lacks some. The table lists some 1,600,000 clones, 95% to 99% of them singletons. All the donors were Caucasian adults who lived in Nashville, Tennessee. The chain has TRBV21-1 and TRBJ2-2; TRBD1 reflects the table's D call only, with no check against the DNA. TRBV21-1 is recorded as a pseudogene. The sequencing input was naive CD4+ T cells sorted from blood. Subset meaning: CD45RA+ positively selected. The origin of this receptor is a man aged 25-40 years in good health. The CDR3 region has the DNA TGTGCCAGCAGCAAAGAAGAGGGACAGGGGCACGGGGAGCTGTTTTTT. Protein product: CASSKEEGQGHGELFF.